This TCR beta chain appears in the sequencing data of a study of cytomegalovirus exposure and HLA in healthy donors. Points from the study as a whole: Rarity marked most TCR sequences, yet some public TCRs occurred in many donors.

PCR used 60 Vbeta primers and 13 Jbeta primers. The repertoire was sequenced with immunoSEQ multiplex PCR; TCRdb's copy has only in-frame clones and lacks some. The sample lists some 140,000 clones, approximately 80% occurring once. This clone occurred once. As yet, its antigen is unknown. Healthy bone marrow donors formed the donor group. Nominally healthy donors provided the samples, though records likely missed some immune exposures. V shed 2 bases and J shed 4 bases, with 13 bases lying between them. The germline V gene encodes CDR1 SGHTA and CDR2 FQGTGA. The CDR3 is made up of 15 amino acids. The clonotype comes from a male donor in good health and CMV-seropositive. The rearrangement uses TRBV7-3 and TRBJ2-3; possible D gene TRBD1, 6 bases. The material sequenced was PBMCs. The CDR3 spells CASSLGRQVSDTQYF. The CDR3 DNA sequence: TGTGCCAGCAGCTTAGGGAGACAGGTATCAGATACGCAGTATTTT.